These 23 T cell receptor beta chains were sequenced from one sample in a study of OX40 agonist ivuxolimab in advanced cancers. Profiled with immunoSEQ multiplex PCR; TCRdb holds only in-frame clones, not every one. The table lists approximately 50,000 clones, about four fifths of them singletons. Here the sequenced sample was CD4+ or CD8+ T cells sorted from blood, taken in a trial of the OX40 agonist ivuxolimab. The receptors originated from an adult with an advanced solid tumor such as melanoma, head and neck, liver or kidney cancer.

V and J are TRBV7-2 and TRBJ1-4, with 10 bases aligning to TRBD1. Germline CDR1 and CDR2: SGHTA and FQGNSA. J gave up 6 bases and V 0 bases, and 1 base lay outside the gene matches. CDR3 length: 15 residues. This CDR3 reads CASSLAGTGDEKLFF. For the CDR3, the DNA is TGTGCCAGCAGCTTAGCCGGGACAGGGGATGAAAAACTGTTTTTT.

This clone was seen once. The chain recombines TRBV5-8 with TRBJ1-5; TRBD1 aligns across 12 bases. Germline CDR1 reads SGHTS; CDR2 reads YDEGEE. The length of the CDR3 is 18 residues. Germline trimming cut 2 bases from V and 0 bases from J; bases unmatched to any gene: 6. The CDR3: CASSFAGTGGFSNQPQHF. The CDR3 bases are TGTGCCAGCAGCTTCGCCGGGACAGGGGGCTTTAGCAATCAGCCCCAGCATTTT.

J is TRBJ1-6 and V is TRBV11-2, with TRBD1 as a possible D gene (5 bases). This CDR3 is built from 15 residues. Germline V gene sequence: CDR1 SGHAT, CDR2 FQNNGV. V lost 5 bases and J lost 7, with 15 bases in between. CDR3 bases: TGTGCCAGCAGCCCCCGGGCAGGGTCCAATTCACCCCTCCACTTT. Its translation is CASSPRAGSNSPLHF.

The chain recombines TRBV5-1 with TRBJ1-4; unclear D gene. This CDR3 is 14 amino acids long. V was cut by 1 base and J by 3 bases, with 7 bases left in between. Per germline, CDR1 SGHRS and CDR2 YFSETQ. CDR3 sequence (DNA): TGCGCCAGCAGCTTGAGTCAGGCTAATGAAAAACTGTTTTTT. It encodes CASSLSQANEKLFF.

The chain uses TRBV7-3 and TRBJ1-6; D gene unclear. Trimming pared 6 bases from V and 7 bases from J, leaving 13 bases between. Looked up from germline, CDR1 is SGHTA and CDR2 is FQGTGA. This CDR3 has 14 amino acids. The CDR3 DNA reads TGTGCCAGCAGTCGCCGGGCCCGGAATTCACCCCTCCACTTT. Residues: CASSRRARNSPLHF.

This chain connects TRBV5-1 to TRBJ2-6; 9 nucleotides align to TRBD1. The germline CDR1 and CDR2 sequences are SGHRS and YFSETQ. This CDR3 is 18 amino acids long. The V segment lost 3 bases and the J segment 0 bases; nucleotides outside the gene matches: 7. The CDR3 sequence: CASSSPTGGGSGANVLTF. CDR3 DNA: TGCGCCAGCAGCTCCCCGACAGGGGGGGGCTCTGGGGCCAACGTCCTGACTTTC.

J is TRBJ2-2 and V is TRBV27; the match to TRBD1 covers 9 bases. CDR3 size: 13 residues. J was trimmed by 6 bases and V by 8 bases; bases with no gene match: 4. From germline, CDR1 is MNHEY and CDR2 SMNVEV (reference sequence). CDR3 loop: CASPGTGPGELFF. The CDR3 coding sequence is TGTGCCAGCCCGGGGACAGGGCCCGGGGAGCTGTTTTTT.

This clone showed up just a few times. This rearrangement joins TRBV18 to TRBJ1-1; D gene ambiguous. CDR3 size: 14 residues. Germline lookup yields CDR1 KGHSH and CDR2 LQKENI. The V and J ends lost 1 base and 0 bases respectively, with 6 bases between them. CDR3 in DNA: TGTGCCAGCTCACCACAAGGAATGAACACTGAAGCTTTCTTT. Protein product: CASSPQGMNTEAFF. The whole variable domain, remainder taken from reference TRBV18 and TRBJ1-1, is NAGVMQNPRHLVRRRGQEARLRCSPMKGHSHVYWYRQLPEEGLKFMVYLQKENIIDESGMPKERFSAEFPKEGPSILRIQQVVRGDSAAYFCASSPQGMNTEAFFGQGTRLTVV.

This clone occurred once. The rearrangement joins TRBV11-2 to TRBJ2-7; 7 positions agree with TRBD2. The CDR3 length is 15 residues. V dropped 5 bases and J dropped 3; count of bases not matched to a gene: 10. The V gene's germline CDR1 is SGHAT and CDR2 FQNNGV. The CDR3 DNA reads as TGTGCCAGCAGCCCGCCCGGGAGGCCATACTACGAGCAGTACTTC. Translating it yields CASSPPGRPYYEQYF.

V gene TRBV5-4 combines with J gene TRBJ1-1, with D hard to call. Germline values: CDR1 SGHNT, CDR2 YYREEE (reference sequence). V shed 0 bases and J shed 4 bases, with 19 bases lying between them. The CDR3 consists of 17 residues. The CDR3 DNA follows: TGTGCCAGCAGCTTGGAAGGAGGGTTCAGTAGAAGCACTGAAGCTTTCTTT. It yields the protein CASSLEGGFSRSTEAFF.

The rearrangement links TRBV9 to TRBJ2-3; possibly TRBD1 for D (5 bases). The CDR3 runs 15 residues. The ends were cut back, 3 bases at V and 2 bases at J, with 13 bases in the middle. Germline loops: CDR1 SGDLS, CDR2 YYNGEE. This CDR3 is CASSASQGVTDTQYF. The CDR3 DNA sequence: TGTGCCAGCAGCGCCTCCCAGGGCGTCACAGATACGCAGTATTTT.

This clone was detected only a few times. CDR3 sequence: CASSEAGQGGYEQYF. For the CDR3, the DNA is TGTGCCAGCAGTGAAGCCGGGCAGGGTGGCTACGAGCAGTACTTC. The chain couples TRBV2 to TRBJ2-7; tentatively, D is TRBD1 (5 bases). The germline V and J ends were trimmed by 0 bases and 3 bases, with 12 bases remaining between them. The CDR3 sequence is 15 residues long. CDR1 is SNHLY, CDR2 FYNNEI, per germline.

The chain carries TRBV11-3 and TRBJ2-2, with 8 positions matching TRBD1. J lost 4 bases, V lost 5 bases, and 6 bases had no gene match. The CDR3 loop spans 15 amino acids. The germline gives CDR1 SGHNT, CDR2 YENEEA. CDR3 nucleotides: TGTGCCAGCAGCCGATCGACAGGGGTCACCGGGGAGCTGTTTTTT. Its protein product is CASSRSTGVTGELFF.

The rearrangement uses TRBV27 and TRBJ1-2; TRBD1 is a possible D gene (5 bases). CDR1 and CDR2 from the germline V gene are MNHEY and SMNVEV (reference sequence). The V gene lost 7 bases and the J gene lost 5 bases, with 23 bases spanning the gap. CDR3 length equals 16 residues. DNA of the CDR3: TGTGCCAGCATGCGGGCAGGCTCCCCGGGGGTATATGGCTACACCTTC. It encodes CASMRAGSPGVYGYTF.

The rearrangement links TRBV6-5 to TRBJ2-7; 12 bases are a match to TRBD2. The CDR3 totals 14 residues. The V segment lost 6 bases and the J segment 7 bases; nucleotides outside the gene matches: 7. Germline loops: CDR1 MNHEY, CDR2 SVGAGI. CDR3 nucleotide sequence: TGTGCCAGCAGCCCGACTAGCGGGAGATGGGAGCAGTACTTC. Protein product: CASSPTSGRWEQYF.

The CDR3 nucleotides read TGTGCCAGCAGCTTAAATGGGGTGCATCAGCCCCAGCATTTT. Residues: CASSLNGVHQPQHF. The chain has TRBV7-2 and TRBJ1-5; D is unclear. The CDR3 consists of 14 residues. The V and J ends lost 2 bases and 5 bases respectively, with 10 bases between them. Germline-derived CDR1 and CDR2 are SGHTA and FQGNSA.

The V call is TRBV9, the J call TRBJ2-3; no reliable D call. Germline V gene lookup returns CDR1 SGDLS and CDR2 YYNGEE. This CDR3 has 15 amino acids. V lost 4 bases and J lost 2, with 14 bases in between. This chain's CDR3 is CASSKVYHFTDTQYF. CDR3 in DNA: TGTGCCAGCAGCAAAGTTTACCACTTCACAGATACGCAGTATTTT.

In this sample, this clone turned up a few times. In DNA form, the CDR3 reads TGTGCCAGCAGTCCGGACGGTGGAGTTGGCAATGAGCAGTTCTTC. This sequence encodes CASSPDGGVGNEQFF. The gene calls are TRBV6-5 and TRBJ2-1; D gene unclear. Germline assignment: CDR1 MNHEY and CDR2 SVGAGI. The ends were cut back, 5 bases at V and 6 bases at J, with 17 bases in the middle. This CDR3 contains 15 residues.

The J gene is TRBJ1-3, the V gene TRBV9; TRBD1 might be the D (5 bases). The CDR3 is 16 amino acids. Germline V gives CDR1 SGDLS, CDR2 YYNGEE. V was shortened by 2 bases and J by 0 bases, with 12 bases between the two germline ends. The CDR3 is CASSVGTFVSGNTIYF. CDR3 nucleotide sequence: TGTGCCAGCAGCGTGGGGACTTTCGTCTCTGGAAACACCATATATTTT.

The V call is TRBV28, the J call TRBJ2-5; 7 bases map to TRBD1. With 4 bases clipped from V and 5 bases from J, the junction kept 7 bases outside the gene matches. The CDR3 extends over 14 amino acids. The V gene's germline CDR1 is MDHEN and CDR2 SYDVKM. The CDR3 protein is CASSSGQPRETQYF. Here the CDR3 DNA reads TGTGCCAGCAGTTCGGGACAGCCTCGGGAGACCCAGTACTTC.

Notes on this clone: Other DNA sequences within the sample encode an identical CDR3. The chain has TRBV7-9 and TRBJ2-5; D gene uncertain. This CDR3 spans 12 amino acids. CDR1 and CDR2 (germline): SEHNR, FQNEAQ (reference sequence). Trimming left V 0 bases short and J 4 bases short, with 3 bases between. In nucleotides, the CDR3 is TGTGCCAGCAGCTTAGCGGGAGAGACCCAGTACTTC. Amino acids: CASSLAGETQYF.

The J gene is TRBJ2-1, the V gene TRBV5-1, with D perhaps matching TRBD1 (5 bases). V was pared by 0 bases and J by 5 bases, with 12 bases between. The CDR3 has 15 residues. Germline lookup yields CDR1 SGHRS and CDR2 YFSETQ. The CDR3 is CASSLGLQGDNEQFF. DNA of the CDR3: TGCGCCAGCAGCTTGGGTCTTCAGGGCGACAATGAGCAGTTCTTC.

The chain uses TRBV28 and TRBJ2-7; D gene uncertain. The germline gives CDR1 MDHEN, CDR2 SYDVKM. Trimming removed 7 bases at V and 2 bases at J, with 12 bases between. The CDR3 has 13 amino acids. CDR3 DNA: TGTGCCAGCATCGGCATACCAACCTACGAGCAGTACTTC. Its protein product is CASIGIPTYEQYF.